Presented here are 23 T cell receptor beta chains from one specimen sequenced in a study of blood T cell repertoires in COVID-19. Profiled with immunoSEQ multiplex PCR; TCRdb holds only in-frame clones, not every one. Of 200,000 to 250,000 clones in the sample, about 79% were seen once. The sample consisted of peripheral blood. All receptors come from an elderly man with acute or convalescent COVID-19.

The chain combines TRBV19 with TRBJ1-1; D is uncertain. The CDR3 has 16 residues. Trimming removed 5 bases at V and 0 bases at J, with 16 bases between. In germline, CDR1 is LNHDA, CDR2 SQIVND (reference sequence). CDR3: CASSHLSDGLNTEAFF. In DNA, the CDR3 is TGTGCCAGTAGTCACTTAAGCGACGGATTGAACACTGAAGCTTTCTTT.

The chain couples TRBV3-1 (or the pseudogene TRBV3-2) to TRBJ2-3; a weak D match, TRBD1 (6 bases). V was shortened by 0 bases and J by 3 bases, with 13 bases between the two germline ends. Germline-derived CDR1 and CDR2 are LGHDT and YNNKEL (reference sequence). The CDR3 is 16 amino acids. The CDR3 DNA follows: TGTGCCAGCAGCCAAGACACAGGGTGGGGGACAGATACGCAGTATTTT. Translation gives CASSQDTGWGTDTQYF.

The chain couples TRBV6-6 to TRBJ2-1; 12 bases match TRBD2. V dropped 5 bases and J dropped 10; count of bases not matched to a gene: 15. Germline-derived CDR1 and CDR2 are MNHNY and SVGAGI (reference sequence). This CDR3 comprises 17 residues. CDR3 amino acids: CASSHTPLAGGPREQFF. CDR3 sequence (DNA): TGTGCCAGCAGTCACACCCCCCTAGCGGGGGGGCCCAGGGAGCAGTTCTTC.

V usage is TRBV28 and J usage is TRBJ2-1; 7 bases fit TRBD2. The CDR3 has 12 residues. Germline CDR1 is MDHEN and CDR2 is SYDVKM. V shed 7 bases and J 4 bases; nucleotides not matched to a gene: 1. The CDR3 DNA sequence: TGTGCCAGCACCGGGGGGTACAATGAGCAGTTCTTC. It yields the protein CASTGGYNEQFF. The full variable domain, rest sourced from reference TRBV28 and TRBJ2-1, is DVKVTQSSRYLVKRTGEKVFLECVQDMDHENMFWYRQDPGLGLRLIYFSYDVKMKEKGDIPEGYSVSREKKERFSLILESASTNQTSMYLCASTGGYNEQFFGPGTRLTVL.

The V gene is TRBV7-8, the J gene TRBJ1-5; D is unclear. The V end was cut by 2 bases, the J end by 0 bases, with 11 bases between. The CDR3 covers 16 residues. Germline-derived CDR1 and CDR2 are SGHVS and FQNEAQ. The CDR3 nucleotides are TGTGCCAGCAGCTTACACCGGTCTGGTAGCAATCAGCCCCAGCATTTT. This codes for CASSLHRSGSNQPQHF.

The rearrangement uses TRBV19 and TRBJ1-6, with D unclear. Germline-derived CDR1 and CDR2 are LNHDA and SQIVND (reference sequence). This CDR3 region has 13 residues. The V end was cut by 8 bases, the J end by 2 bases, with 7 bases between. Here the CDR3 reads CASADTYNSPLHF. The CDR3 DNA reads TGTGCCAGTGCCGACACCTATAATTCACCCCTCCACTTT.

The V call is TRBV7-2, the J call TRBJ1-1; a weak D match, TRBD1 (5 bases). V lost 1 base to trimming and J lost 7 bases, with 13 bases between them. CDR1 and CDR2 from the germline V gene are SGHTA and FQGNSA. The CDR3 sequence is 14 residues long. As DNA, the CDR3 is TGTGCCAGCAGCTTAGGAAGGCAGGGAAATGAAGCTTTCTTT. Residues: CASSLGRQGNEAFF.

V is TRBV9 and J is TRBJ1-5; perhaps TRBD1 as D (6 bases). The germline CDR1 and CDR2 sequences are SGDLS and YYNGEE. V lost 4 bases, J lost 6 bases, and 17 bases lay in between. The CDR3 is made up of 15 amino acids. DNA for the CDR3: TGTGCCAGCAGCCCCGGAGGGGGGGGAGGTCAGCCCCAGCATTTT. This codes for CASSPGGGGGQPQHF.

The J gene is TRBJ2-7, the V gene TRBV28; D possibly corresponds to TRBD1 (5 bases). The CDR3 sequence is 14 residues long. CDR1 and CDR2 (germline): MDHEN, SYDVKM. V was shortened by 6 bases and J by 3 bases, with 15 bases between the two germline ends. CDR3 in DNA: TGTGCCAGCAGGCCTATTGACAGCAGCTACGAGCAGTACTTC. Its translation is CASRPIDSSYEQYF. The variable domain in full, completed from reference TRBV28 and TRBJ2-7, reads DVKVTQSSRYLVKRTGEKVFLECVQDMDHENMFWYRQDPGLGLRLIYFSYDVKMKEKGDIPEGYSVSREKKERFSLILESASTNQTSMYLCASRPIDSSYEQYFGPGTRLTVT.

The chain carries TRBV5-1 and TRBJ1-4, with no clear D. V was pared by 2 bases and J by 0 bases, with 8 bases between. CDR1 SGHRS and CDR2 YFSETQ come from the germline V gene. The CDR3 consists of 15 residues. CDR3 DNA: TGCGCCAGCAGCTTAACAGAACCAACTAATGAAAAACTGTTTTTT. It encodes CASSLTEPTNEKLFF. Supplemented by reference TRBV5-1 and TRBJ1-4, the full variable domain reads KAGVTQTPRYLIKTRGQQVTLSCSPISGHRSVSWYQQTPGQGLQFLFEYFSETQRNKGNFPGRFSGRQFSNSRSEMNVSTLELGDSALYLCASSLTEPTNEKLFFGSGTQLSVL.

This clone was counted a single time. V is TRBV19 and J is TRBJ1-4; D unresolved. Germline values: CDR1 LNHDA, CDR2 SQIVND (reference sequence). Trimming shortened V by 7 bases and J by 3 bases, and 6 bases separated the two germline ends. CDR3 length equals 12 residues. Here the CDR3 reads CASTTPNEKLFF. The CDR3 bases are TGTGCCAGTACTACTCCTAATGAAAAACTGTTTTTT.

This clone was seen a single time. The chain combines TRBV7-8 with TRBJ2-7, with a tentative D call TRBD1 (6 bases). V dropped 4 bases and J dropped 0 bases, with 10 bases sitting between them. The CDR3 extends over 14 amino acids. Germline V lookup: CDR1 SGHVS, CDR2 FQNEAQ. This CDR3 reads CASSSRTVSYEQYF. The CDR3 coding sequence is TGTGCCAGCAGCTCGAGGACAGTCTCCTACGAGCAGTACTTC.

The chain joins TRBV15 to TRBJ2-7; 14 nucleotides line up with TRBD2. Germline V gene data show CDR1 as LNHNV and CDR2 as YYDKDF (reference sequence). CDR3 size: 20 residues. With 1 base clipped from V and 2 bases from J, the junction kept 13 bases outside the gene matches. The DNA for the CDR3 is TGTGCCACCAGCAGAGGGTTGAGGGGGACTAGCGGGAGAAGGACCTACGAGCAGTACTTC. As protein: CATSRGLRGTSGRRTYEQYF.

The J gene is TRBJ1-1, the V gene TRBV3-1 (or the pseudogene TRBV3-2), with a tentative D call TRBD1 (6 bases). The germline V and J ends were trimmed by 0 bases and 9 bases, with 17 bases remaining between them. In germline, CDR1 is LGHDT, CDR2 YNNKEL (reference sequence). The CDR3 is made up of 15 amino acids. This CDR3 reads CASSQELRGRGKAFF. The CDR3 DNA reads TGTGCCAGCAGCCAAGAGCTAAGGGGCAGGGGCAAAGCTTTCTTT.

The rearrangement links TRBV7-2 to TRBJ2-1, with TRBD2 matching over 8 bases. Trimming cost V 4 bases and J 6 bases; bases outside gene matches: 8. CDR1 is SGHTA, CDR2 FQGNSA, per germline. The CDR3 is 15 residues long. The DNA of the CDR3 is TGTGCCAGCAGCTCAGCGGGAGCTCTCGGCAATGAGCAGTTCTTC. It encodes CASSSAGALGNEQFF. The full variable domain, in which reference TRBV7-2 and TRBJ2-1 provide the parts outside the CDR3, is GAGVSQSPSNKVTEKGKDVELRCDPISGHTALYWYRQSLGQGLEFLIYFQGNSAPDKSGLPSDRFSAERTGGSVSTLTIQRTQQEDSAVYLCASSSAGALGNEQFFGPGTRLTVL.

V usage is TRBV5-4 and J usage is TRBJ1-5, with D possibly TRBD1 on 5 matching bases. Looked up from germline, CDR1 is SGHNT and CDR2 is YYREEE (reference sequence). This CDR3 contains 15 residues. Trimming left V 0 bases short and J 7 bases short, with 14 bases between. The CDR3 loop is CASSLDQGTEQPQHF. CDR3 sequence (DNA): TGTGCCAGCAGCTTGGACCAGGGAACAGAGCAGCCCCAGCATTTT.

The chain has TRBV28 and TRBJ2-7; D perhaps matches TRBD2 (5 bases). In germline, CDR1 is MDHEN, CDR2 SYDVKM. V lost 2 bases to trimming and J lost 3 bases, with 14 bases between them. The CDR3 covers 15 residues. The CDR3 coding sequence is TGTGCCAGCAGTTTAAGGAGCGGACCATACTACGAGCAGTACTTC. Translated, it gives CASSLRSGPYYEQYF.

The chain joins TRBV19 to TRBJ2-2, with 8 positions matching TRBD2. Germline CDR1 and CDR2: LNHDA and SQIVND (reference sequence). J gave up 4 bases and V 5 bases, and 9 bases lay outside the gene matches. The CDR3 loop spans 16 amino acids. DNA for the CDR3: TGTGCCAGTAGTCGGGTAGCGGGGTTTCCCACCGGGGAGCTGTTTTTT. Amino acid sequence: CASSRVAGFPTGELFF.

The chain has TRBV6-5 and TRBJ2-7; D may be TRBD2 (6 bases). CDR3 length: 15 amino acids. Trimming shortened V by 0 bases and J by 0 bases, and 9 bases separated the two germline ends. CDR1 is MNHEY and CDR2 is SVGAGI in the germline V gene. In DNA, the CDR3 is TGTGCCAGCAGTTACTCAGGCGGGGCCTCCTACGAGCAGTACTTC. Its translation is CASSYSGGASYEQYF.

Concerning this clone: The sample has other DNA sequences that encode this CDR3 too. V and J are TRBV19 and TRBJ2-5, with 8 bases matching TRBD1. V trimming: 1 base; J trimming: 5 bases; junction bases outside the gene matches: 6. Looked up from germline, CDR1 is LNHDA and CDR2 is SQIVND (reference sequence). The CDR3 spans 15 residues. The CDR3 spells CASSIVGQGGETQYF. Here the CDR3 DNA reads TGTGCCAGTAGTATAGTAGGACAGGGCGGGGAGACCCAGTACTTC.

The genes are TRBV9 and TRBJ2-7; TRBD1 aligns across 8 bases. Germline CDR1 reads SGDLS; CDR2 reads YYNGEE. V lost 5 bases to trimming and J lost 3 bases; unmatched junction nucleotides: 7. The CDR3 extends over 14 amino acids. As DNA, the CDR3 is TGTGCCAGCAGTCCCGGGACAGGCTTCTACGAGCAGTACTTC. Amino acid sequence: CASSPGTGFYEQYF.

This chain uses TRBV11-1 with TRBJ2-2, with TRBD1 identical over 8 bases. This CDR3 is built from 14 residues. Germline assignment: CDR1 SGHAT and CDR2 FQDESV (reference sequence). The ends lost 1 base at V and 7 bases at J; junction bases unmatched: 2. The CDR3 is CASSLGQGIGELFF. The CDR3 nucleotides are TGTGCCAGCAGCTTAGGACAGGGGATCGGGGAGCTGTTTTTT.

The chain is built from TRBV19 and TRBJ2-4; TRBD1 agrees at 8 bases. CDR1 is LNHDA and CDR2 is SQIVND in the germline V gene (reference sequence). The trim removed 10 bases at V and 0 bases at J, leaving 2 bases unmatched. The CDR3 loop spans 13 amino acids. The chain's CDR3 is CATQGAAKNIQYF. CDR3 bases: TGTGCCACCCAGGGGGCAGCCAAAAACATTCAGTACTTC.